This is a list of T cell receptor beta chains from one sample in a study of T cells in Graves' hyperthyroidism and ophthalmopathy. One entry per CDR3 protein, called by TCRdb with MiXCR from the multiplex PCR reads. Here the sample spans some 800,000 distinct CDR3 sequences, roughly 37% being singletons. Sequences were obtained from blood. The receptor set was obtained from a young man with Graves' hyperthyroidism. CDR3s include the opening cysteine and the closing phenylalanine or tryptophan. A D gene is named only where the DNA matches it firmly. Where a row states a size, it is once, few, many or the class of an expanded clone; other rows omit it.

clone_size d_call j_call v_call cdr3_nt cdr3_aa
many NA TRBJ1-4 TRBV9 TGTGCCAGCAGCCCTAAAGGGGCTAATGAAAAACTGTTTTTT CASSPKGANEKLFF
few NA TRBJ2-7 TRBV29-1 TGCAGCGTTCAGGGCTCCTACGAGCAGTACTTC CSVQGSYEQYF
few NA TRBJ2-7 TRBV7-9 TGTGCCAGCAGCAGATCCGTCCCTTCCTACGAGCAGTACTTC CASSRSVPSYEQYF
NA NA TRBJ2-2 TRBV19 TGTGCCAGTGGTATGGCAGGTCTAAGTACCGGGGAGCTGTTTTTT CASGMAGLSTGELFF
NA TRBD2 TRBJ2-2 TRBV2 TGTGCCAGCGGGGGACTAGCGCCGAACACCGGGGAGCTGTTTTTT CASGGLAPNTGELFF
few TRBD1 TRBJ1-3 TRBV7-9 TGTGCCAGCAGGTCCCCAGGGGGCGCGGATGGAAACACCATATATTTT CASRSPGGADGNTIYF
few TRBD1 TRBJ2-2 TRBV7-9 TGTGCCATTTTGACCGGGACAGTCAGCACCGGGGAGCTGTTTTTT CAILTGTVSTGELFF
few TRBD1 TRBJ2-1 TRBV5-1 TGCGCCAGCAGGACAGGGTACAATGAGCAGTTCTTC CASRTGYNEQFF
few NA TRBJ1-2 TRBV12-3/TRBV12-4 TGTGCCAGCAACATCAGGGAGAACTATGGCTACACCTTC CASNIRENYGYTF
NA NA TRBJ2-7 TRBV4-2 TGTGCCAGCAGCCAAGAAGACAGCTCCTACGAGCAGTACTTC CASSQEDSSYEQYF
NA TRBD1 TRBJ1-5 TRBV20-1 TGCAGTGCTAACGGACAGGGGGCAAGTCAGCCCCAGCATTTT CSANGQGASQPQHF
few NA TRBJ1-1 TRBV5-1 TGCGCCAGCAGCTTGTACGGGCCGAACACTGAAGCTTTCTTT CASSLYGPNTEAFF
NA NA TRBJ1-1 TRBV12-3/TRBV12-4 TGTGCCAGCAGTCAGGGGATCTCTGAAGCTTTCTTT CASSQGISEAFF
NA NA TRBJ2-7 TRBV10-3 TGTGCCATCGGCGGTGGGACCTACGAGCAGTACTTC CAIGGGTYEQYF
few NA TRBJ1-1 TRBV10-3 TGTGCCAGCAGTTACTCGCCCGACGGGACTGAAGCTTTCTTT CASSYSPDGTEAFF
few TRBD1 TRBJ2-7 TRBV5-1 TGCGCCAGCAGCACTCCGGGACAGTCCTACGAGCAGTACTTC CASSTPGQSYEQYF
NA NA TRBJ1-6 TRBV7-2 TGTGCCAGCAGCTTAGTGGGGCAAACCTATAATTCACCCCTCCACTTT CASSLVGQTYNSPLHF
many NA TRBJ1-6 TRBV6-4 TGTGCCAGCAGTGACGACGGAAATTCACCCCTCCACTTT CASSDDGNSPLHF
few NA TRBJ1-5 TRBV19 TGTGCCAGTAGTGGGGGAGTCTTTAGCAATCAGCCCCAGCATTTT CASSGGVFSNQPQHF
NA TRBD2 TRBJ2-7 TRBV11-2 TGTGCCAGCAGTTCCCAAGGGCGGGAGCTGCAGTACTTC CASSSQGRELQYF
NA TRBD2 TRBJ2-7 TRBV10-3 TGTGCCATCAGATCAAGGAATAGCGGGAGAATATACGAGCAGTACTTC CAIRSRNSGRIYEQYF
many NA TRBJ2-7 TRBV12-3/TRBV12-4 TGTGCCAGCAGTTTAAAGGACTACGAGCAGTACTTC CASSLKDYEQYF
NA TRBD2 TRBJ2-2 TRBV13 TGTGCCAGCAGCTCCACTCAGCGGGGGCTCGGGGAGCTGTTTTTT CASSSTQRGLGELFF
many NA TRBJ1-1 TRBV29-1 TGCAGCGTTGAAGCTGAAGCTTTCTTT CSVEAEAFF
NA NA TRBJ2-7 TRBV20-1 TGCAGTGCTACTGGGACGGTCCTGGCCTACGAGCAGTACTTC CSATGTVLAYEQYF
NA NA TRBJ1-2 TRBV4-1 TGCGCCAGCAGCCAAGAGAAGCCAACGGTCTATGGCTACACCTTC CASSQEKPTVYGYTF
NA TRBD2 TRBJ2-7 TRBV7-9 TGTGCCAGCAGCTCGGTGGGACTATCCTACGAGCAGTACTTC CASSSVGLSYEQYF
many NA TRBJ1-5 TRBV29-1 TGCAGCGTCGCCGATGATAGCAATCAGCCCCAGCATTTT CSVADDSNQPQHF
NA TRBD2 TRBJ2-3 TRBV2 TGTGCCAGCAGTGAAACGGGGAGGGGCACAGGTACGCAGTATTTT CASSETGRGTGTQYF
NA NA TRBJ1-1 TRBV7-9 TGTGCCAGCAGCGGACCAGGGGAGACTGAAGCTTTCTTT CASSGPGETEAFF
once NA TRBJ1-6 TRBV20-1 TGCAGTGCTAGAGATGGTCAGGGGTATAATTCACCCCTCCACTTT CSARDGQGYNSPLHF
many NA TRBJ2-3 TRBV10-3 TGTGCCATCAGTGAGAGCGGTAATACGCAGTATTTT CAISESGNTQYF
NA NA TRBJ2-6 TRBV5-1 TGCGCCAGCAGCTTGCGGGGAGACACCCAAAGGTCCTCTGGGGCCAACGTCCTGACTTTC CASSLRGDTQRSSGANVLTF
NA NA TRBJ2-5 TRBV7-3 TGTGCCAGCAGCCCAAGGACGAGGGAGACCCAGTACTTC CASSPRTRETQYF
many NA TRBJ2-5 TRBV9 TGTGCCAGCAGCGCCACAGGCAGCGGCCAAGAGACCCAGTACTTC CASSATGSGQETQYF
few TRBD1 TRBJ2-7 TRBV6-2/TRBV6-3 TGTGCCAGCAGTTATAGACAGGGGGCGGACGAGCAGTACTTC CASSYRQGADEQYF
many NA TRBJ2-5 TRBV9 TGTGCCAGCAGCGTAGCTCAAGGCCGGGAGACCCAGTACTTC CASSVAQGRETQYF
NA TRBD1 TRBJ2-5 TRBV7-2 TGTGCCAGCAGAGCCCCGACAGGGGACCTAGGGGAGACCCAGTACTTC CASRAPTGDLGETQYF
NA TRBD2 TRBJ2-5 TRBV2 TGTGCCAGCAGTGAATTAGCGGGACCGGAGACCCAGTACTTC CASSELAGPETQYF
NA NA TRBJ1-4 TRBV6-5 TGTGCCAGCAGTACCGGGCCAACTAATGAAAAACTGTTTTTT CASSTGPTNEKLFF
many TRBD1 TRBJ1-5 TRBV20-1 TGCAGTGCTAGGGGACAGGGTAGTCAGCCCCAGCATTTT CSARGQGSQPQHF
NA NA TRBJ2-6 TRBV7-6 TGTGCCAGCAGCTCTCTGCTAAGCTCTGGGGCCAACGTCCTGACTTTC CASSSLLSSGANVLTF
many NA TRBJ2-7 TRBV7-2 TGTGCCAGCAGCCCAGGACGCTACGAGCAGTACTTC CASSPGRYEQYF
many NA TRBJ1-1 TRBV5-1 TGCGCCAGCAGCTGGGATTCGTCCGGAAACACTGAAGCTTTCTTT CASSWDSSGNTEAFF
NA TRBD1 TRBJ1-5 TRBV6-4 TGTGCCTGGAGTGTCTTACAGGGGCCGCTTTCTCAGCCCCAGCATTTT CAWSVLQGPLSQPQHF
few TRBD1 TRBJ1-2 TRBV5-1 TGCGCCAGCAGCTTGAACCCTACAGGGGACTATGGCTACACCTTC CASSLNPTGDYGYTF
NA NA TRBJ1-2 TRBV10-3 TGTGCCATCACCCCTCTTGGCTACACCTTC CAITPLGYTF